One and the same sample provided the 23 T cell receptor beta chains below, sequenced in a study of OX40 agonist ivuxolimab in advanced cancers. The assay was immunoSEQ multiplex PCR, and TCRdb's table has in-frame clones only and misses some. The profile shows tens of thousands of clones, approximately 88% of them singletons. The sequencing used CD4+ or CD8+ T cells sorted from blood, collected in a trial of the OX40 agonist ivuxolimab. The receptor set was obtained from an adult with an advanced solid tumor such as melanoma, head and neck, liver or kidney cancer.

This chain uses TRBV28 with TRBJ2-1; possibly TRBD1 for D (6 bases). CDR3 length equals 13 residues. CDR1 MDHEN and CDR2 SYDVKM come from the germline V gene. The V and J ends lost 6 bases and 9 bases respectively, with 15 bases between them. CDR3 protein: CASRGTTGGEQFF. The DNA for the CDR3 is TGTGCCAGCAGGGGGACAACCGGCGGTGAGCAGTTCTTC.

The CDR3: CASGSGRTYEQYF. CDR3 nucleotides: TGTGCCAGCGGAAGTGGCAGAACCTACGAGCAGTACTTC. The J gene is TRBJ2-7, the V gene TRBV11-2; D remains unclear. This CDR3 has 13 amino acids. Trimming pared 8 bases from V and 2 bases from J, leaving 13 bases between. The germline CDR1 and CDR2 sequences are SGHAT and FQNNGV. Complete variable domain (other parts from reference TRBV11-2 and TRBJ2-7): EAGVAQSPRYKIIEKRQSVAFWCNPISGHATLYWYQQILGQGPKLLIQFQNNGVVDDSQLPKDRFSAERLKGVDSTLKIQPAKLEDSAVYLCASGSGRTYEQYFGPGTRLTVT.

V is TRBV2 and J is TRBJ1-5, with D perhaps matching TRBD1 (5 bases). V lost 3 bases to trimming and J lost 11 bases, with 20 bases between them. This CDR3 has 15 amino acids. CDR1 is SNHLY, CDR2 FYNNEI, per germline. Here the CDR3 reads CASSEGRAEGQAQHF. In nucleotides, the CDR3 is TGTGCCAGCAGTGAGGGCAGGGCGGAGGGCCAGGCCCAGCATTTT.

As concerns this clone: The limits of the CDR3 on the DNA are not certain, so only TCRdb's listed CDR3 is given. The V and J genes are TRBV6-5 and TRBJ2-5; the table's D call TRBD2 went unverified against the DNA. The CDR3 extends over 13 residues, inclusive of both ends. CDR1 is MNHEY and CDR2 is SVGAGI in the germline V gene. CDR3 amino acids: CASSTSMRETQYF.

The chain couples TRBV19 to TRBJ2-3, with TRBD2 matching 7 bases. The CDR3 runs 13 residues. Germline V gives CDR1 LNHDA, CDR2 SQIVND (reference sequence). With 11 bases clipped from V and 4 bases from J, the junction kept 9 bases outside the gene matches. The CDR3 region is CASGGLLPDTQYF. DNA for the CDR3: TGTGCCTCCGGGGGGTTACTGCCAGATACGCAGTATTTT.

The chain carries TRBV11-3 and TRBJ1-1; 7 bases agree with TRBD1. This CDR3 spans 13 amino acids. V shed 5 bases, J shed 4 bases, and the junction held 4 bases outside the gene matches. Germline assignment: CDR1 SGHNT and CDR2 YENEEA. Here the CDR3 reads CASSRQGSTEAFF. The CDR3 DNA is TGTGCCAGCAGCCGACAGGGTTCCACTGAAGCTTTCTTT.

V usage is TRBV9 and J usage is TRBJ2-1; D ambiguous. CDR3 length: 15 residues. Between the trimmed V and J ends, which lost 0 bases and 7 bases, there was a span of 14 bases. Germline values: CDR1 SGDLS, CDR2 YYNGEE. CDR3 coding DNA: TGTGCCAGCAGCGTAGTAGCAGTCCAGCCTAATGAGCAGTTCTTC. This translates into CASSVVAVQPNEQFF. Drawing the rest from reference TRBV9 and TRBJ2-1, the complete variable domain is DSGVTQTPKHLITATGQRVTLRCSPRSGDLSVYWYQQSLDQGLQFLIQYYNGEERAKGNILERFSAQQFPDLHSELNLSSLELGDSALYFCASSVVAVQPNEQFFGPGTRLTVL.

The J gene is TRBJ2-1, the V gene TRBV29-1; possible D gene TRBD1, 6 bases. Looked up from germline, CDR1 is SQVTM and CDR2 is ANQGSEA. V was pared by 0 bases and J by 7 bases, with 10 bases between. The CDR3 has 13 amino acids. This CDR3 is CSVEDKQGNEQFF. CDR3 DNA sequence: TGCAGCGTTGAAGATAAACAGGGAAATGAGCAGTTCTTC.

The rearrangement joins TRBV5-6 to TRBJ2-1; 12 bases are a match to TRBD2. The germline V gene has CDR1 SGHDT and CDR2 YYEEEE. The CDR3 length is 15 residues. J lost 8 bases, V lost 4 bases, and 7 bases had no gene match. The CDR3: CASSLGLAGRDEQFF. The CDR3 coding sequence is TGTGCCAGCAGCCTTGGACTAGCGGGAAGGGATGAGCAGTTCTTC.

The chain employs TRBV18 and TRBJ2-1; D is undetermined. Germline V gives CDR1 KGHSH, CDR2 LQKENI. The V gene lost 5 bases and the J gene lost 6 bases, with 11 bases spanning the gap. This CDR3 has 13 residues. Here the CDR3 DNA reads TGTGCCAGCTCAGAACGCCGGGCCAATGAGCAGTTCTTC. Protein sequence: CASSERRANEQFF.

This clone was observed once. The rearrangement uses TRBV6-6 and TRBJ2-5; TRBD1 aligns across 9 bases. Germline V lookup: CDR1 MNHNY, CDR2 SVGAGI (reference sequence). The trim removed 5 bases at V and 5 bases at J, leaving 9 bases unmatched. This CDR3 has 15 amino acids. CDR3 in amino acids: CASSGSGTGTETQYF. CDR3 coding DNA: TGTGCCAGCAGTGGCTCCGGGACAGGGACGGAGACCCAGTACTTC.

The rearrangement uses TRBV6-6 and TRBJ2-5, with D possibly being TRBD1 (5 bases). The DNA matches TRBJ2-7 better at its end, which makes the J call doubtful. Germline V CDR1 and CDR2: MNHNY, SVGAGI (reference sequence). The CDR3 contains 13 residues. The CDR3 nucleotides read TGTGCCAGCAGTTACAGGGGCTCCTACGAGCAGTACTTC. It codes for CASSYRGSYEQYF.

The J gene is TRBJ1-1, the V gene TRBV6-1; 8 bases align to TRBD1. Germline V gives CDR1 MNHNS, CDR2 SASEGT. The CDR3 is 15 amino acids. V lost 8 bases and J lost 5; bases outside the gene matches: 13. In DNA form, the CDR3 reads TGTGCCAGCTACCCTAGGGCAGGGGGCTTGACTGAAGCTTTCTTT. Encoded protein: CASYPRAGGLTEAFF.

V usage is TRBV28 and J usage is TRBJ2-7; the D gene is possibly TRBD1 (5 bases). Germline V lookup: CDR1 MDHEN, CDR2 SYDVKM. With 3 bases removed from V and 6 bases from J, the gap between germline ends came to 9 bases. CDR3 length: 12 amino acids. The CDR3 DNA is TGTGCCAGCAGTTTTGGGGCAGTCGAGCAGTACTTC. Translating it yields CASSFGAVEQYF.

This clone was detected once. The chain carries TRBV6-6 and TRBJ2-1, with D unresolved. The CDR3 runs to 16 residues. Between the trimmed V and J ends, which lost 6 bases and 3 bases, there was a span of 18 bases. Germline V gives CDR1 MNHNY, CDR2 SVGAGI (reference sequence). The CDR3: CASSSLLAESYNEQFF. The CDR3 DNA reads TGTGCCAGCAGCTCCCTCCTGGCGGAGAGCTACAATGAGCAGTTCTTC.

The chain's CDR3 is CASSVELKSVDEQFF. The DNA of the CDR3 is TGTGCCAGCAGCGTAGAACTAAAATCCGTCGATGAGCAGTTCTTC. V and J are TRBV9 and TRBJ2-1, with D hard to call. The length of the CDR3 is 15 residues. The V end was cut by 0 bases, the J end by 8 bases, with 15 bases between. Germline loops: CDR1 SGDLS, CDR2 YYNGEE.

The chain carries TRBV18 and TRBJ2-1, with D possibly matching TRBD1 (5 bases). The germline V gene encodes CDR1 KGHSH and CDR2 LQKENI. V was cut by 0 bases and J by 13 bases, with 13 bases left in between. The CDR3 contains 13 residues. The CDR3 region is CASSPPKDTSQFF. The DNA for the CDR3 is TGTGCCAGCTCACCACCGAAGGACACGTCCCAGTTCTTC.

This rearrangement joins TRBV27 to TRBJ2-3, with TRBD1 matching over 9 bases. CDR1 and CDR2 (germline): MNHEY, SMNVEV (reference sequence). This CDR3 has 14 residues. The junction had 4 bases not matched to a gene; V was cut back by 4 bases and J by 5 bases. CDR3 DNA: TGTGCCAGCAGTTGGGACAGGGCCGGAGATACGCAGTATTTT. It yields the protein CASSWDRAGDTQYF.

In this sample, this clone turned up once. The chain carries TRBV18 and TRBJ2-1; 7 bases are shared with TRBD1. Trimming took 3 bases from V and 1 from J; bases not matched to a gene: 6. This CDR3 contains 16 residues. Germline lookup yields CDR1 KGHSH and CDR2 LQKENI. DNA of the CDR3: TGTGCCAGCTCACCGACAGGGTCAACTTCCTACAATGAGCAGTTCTTC. As protein: CASSPTGSTSYNEQFF.

The chain links TRBV19 to TRBJ1-5; D might be TRBD1 (6 bases). The germline CDR1 and CDR2 sequences are LNHDA and SQIVND (reference sequence). Between the trimmed V and J ends, which lost 5 bases and 5 bases, there was a span of 10 bases. The length of the CDR3 is 13 residues. CDR3 in DNA: TGTGCCAGTAGTGACACAGGGTATCAGCCCCAGCATTTT. Translation: CASSDTGYQPQHF.

The chain is built from TRBV7-2 and TRBJ2-5; D remains unclear. Looked up from germline, CDR1 is SGHTA and CDR2 is FQGNSA. V lost 1 base to trimming and J lost 3 bases, with 9 bases between them. The CDR3 is 14 residues long. CDR3 in amino acids: CASSLERGKETQYF. CDR3 DNA: TGTGCCAGCAGCTTAGAACGCGGCAAAGAGACCCAGTACTTC.

The V gene is TRBV6-5, the J gene TRBJ1-1; weak D call: TRBD1 (5 bases). The CDR3 has 15 amino acids. V lost 2 bases and J lost 5, with 15 bases in between. Germline lookup yields CDR1 MNHEY and CDR2 SVGAGI. CDR3 residues: CASSYPGLGGTEAFF. CDR3 nucleotide sequence: TGTGCCAGCAGTTACCCGGGACTCGGGGGGACTGAAGCTTTCTTT.

The rearrangement links TRBV4-2 to TRBJ2-7; 7 nucleotides align to TRBD2. With 0 bases clipped from V and 3 bases from J, the junction kept 8 bases outside the gene matches. CDR3 size: 16 residues. Germline lookup yields CDR1 LGHNA and CDR2 YNFKEQ. The CDR3 DNA reads TGTGCCAGCAGCCAAGATAGGAGGACTAGTATCTACGAGCAGTACTTC. Protein product: CASSQDRRTSIYEQYF.